The 22 T cell receptor beta chains below all came from one sample that was sequenced in a study of early T cells in non-severe SARS-CoV-2 infection. Using its own MiXCR run on the 5' RACE reads, TCRdb lists one record per CDR3 protein. The data contain 100,000 to 150,000 distinct CDR3 sequences, about 15% of them singletons. The material sequenced was whole blood. These TCRs come from an adult who was a healthcare worker with PCR-confirmed SARS-CoV-2 infection or an uninfected control (not recorded which).

About this clonotype itself: A read error is possible here, since a much larger clone lies one base away. The J gene is TRBJ2-5, the V gene TRBV11-2; D gene unclear. This CDR3 has 13 residues. The germline V gene encodes CDR1 SGHAT and CDR2 FQNNGV. CDR3 coding DNA: TGTACCAGCAGCTTCTGGACGGCCGAGGTGCCGTACTTC. Translating gives CTSSFWTAEVPYF.

This rearrangement joins TRBV20-1 to TRBJ1-1; no clear D. V gave up 6 bases and J gave up 1 base, with 12 bases separating them. In germline, CDR1 is DFQATT, CDR2 SNEGSKA (reference sequence). CDR3 length: 13 residues. CDR3 in amino acids: CSASQEKNTEAFF. The CDR3 bases are TGCAGTGCATCTCAGGAAAAGAACACTGAAGCTTTCTTT.

This sequence joins TRBV5-1 and TRBJ2-2; 13 positions agree with TRBD2. From germline, CDR1 is SGHRS and CDR2 YFSETQ. This CDR3 is 16 amino acids long. Germline trimming cut 7 bases from V and 4 bases from J; bases unmatched to any gene: 7. The CDR3 DNA sequence: TGCGCCAGCGTCCCGGGACTAGCGGGGTCCACCGGGGAGCTGTTTTTT. Translating it yields CASVPGLAGSTGELFF.

The chain employs TRBV4-1 and TRBJ1-1; D is undetermined. The CDR3 loop spans 16 amino acids. Trimming removed 0 bases from V and 0 bases from J, with 11 bases in between. CDR1 MGHRA and CDR2 YSYEKL come from the germline V gene. The CDR3 reads CASSQDKGILNTEAFF. The CDR3 bases are TGCGCCAGCAGCCAAGATAAAGGGATTTTGAACACTGAAGCTTTCTTT.

The chain employs TRBV4-1 and TRBJ2-1, with 8 bases that match TRBD2. Germline CDR1 is MGHRA and CDR2 is YSYEKL. The CDR3 has 17 residues. Unmatched junction bases numbered 12, after V lost 0 bases and J lost 8 bases. The CDR3 region has the DNA TGCGCCAGCAGCCAAGATGACCCCAGCGGGGGTGCTCATGAGCAGTTCTTC. Translating gives CASSQDDPSGGAHEQFF.

The chain joins TRBV7-9 to TRBJ2-1; tentative D call: TRBD1 (5 bases). Trimming took off 5 bases at V and 15 bases at J, with 20 bases between the two ends. From germline, CDR1 is SEHNR and CDR2 FQNEAQ (reference sequence). The CDR3 totals 13 residues. In nucleotides, the CDR3 is TGTGCCAGCAGCCCCCCTCTCGTCAGGGCTCCGTTCTTC. Protein product: CASSPPLVRAPFF.

The sample holds many counts of this clonotype. This rearrangement joins TRBV7-9 to TRBJ1-1; tentative D call: TRBD1 (6 bases). Germline V gives CDR1 SEHNR, CDR2 FQNEAQ (reference sequence). With 6 bases removed from V and 2 bases from J, the gap between germline ends came to 10 bases. The CDR3 has 13 residues. The CDR3 region has the DNA TGTGCCAGCAGAGTCGGGGGCAACACTGAAGCTTTCTTT. This encodes CASRVGGNTEAFF.

This clonotype has a handful of counts. The genes are TRBV7-8 and TRBJ1-5, with a tentative D call TRBD1 (6 bases). The CDR3 is 17 residues long. Germline CDR1 SGHVS, CDR2 FQNEAQ. V shed 3 bases and J shed 3 bases, with 18 bases lying between them. The CDR3 nucleotides read TGTGCCAGCAGCTTGGGGGCCTTGGGGGTCTTCAATCAGCCCCAGCATTTT. It encodes CASSLGALGVFNQPQHF.

At least ten counts were recorded for this clonotype. The chain employs TRBV4-1 and TRBJ1-4; no clear D. Germline values: CDR1 MGHRA, CDR2 YSYEKL. CDR3 length: 15 residues. Trimming removed 5 bases from V and 6 bases from J, with 16 bases in between. CDR3 sequence: CASSLQALPHEKLFF. The CDR3 DNA is TGCGCCAGCAGCTTGCAGGCCCTTCCCCATGAAAAACTGTTTTTT.

This clonotype was seen a handful of times. The CDR3 bases are TGCGCCAGCAGCCCCCGGACAGGGATGGACTATGGCTACACCTTC. As protein: CASSPRTGMDYGYTF. The chain combines TRBV4-1 with TRBJ1-2, with 8 bases lining up with TRBD1. CDR1 MGHRA and CDR2 YSYEKL come from the germline V gene. The CDR3 covers 15 residues. The ends lost 4 bases at V and 3 bases at J; junction bases unmatched: 7.

In its sample, this clonotype was seen a few times. The V gene is TRBV27, the J gene TRBJ2-1; possible D gene TRBD2, 6 bases. Germline V CDR1 and CDR2: MNHEY, SMNVEV (reference sequence). The CDR3 extends over 14 amino acids. The V end lost 7 bases, the J end lost 6 bases, and 16 bases lay between the germline ends. The CDR3 DNA sequence: TGTGCCAGCAAGGGGTCCCTCGGGGGCAATGAGCAGTTCTTC. Amino acids: CASKGSLGGNEQFF.

J is TRBJ2-3 and V is TRBV30; 7 bases are shared with TRBD2. Germline assignment: CDR1 GTSNPN and CDR2 SVGIG (reference sequence). The CDR3 has 12 residues. CDR3 residues: CGLRGTTDTQYF. As DNA, the CDR3 is TGTGGGCTGCGGGGGACCACAGATACGCAGTATTTT. Full variable domain (rest looked up from reference TRBV30 and TRBJ2-3): SQTIHQWPATLVQPVGSPLSLECTVEGTSNPNLYWYRQAAGRGLQLLFYSVGIGQISSEVPQNLSASRPQDRQFILSSKKLLLSDSGFYLCGLRGTTDTQYFGPGTRLTVL.

Ten or more counts support this clonotype. For the CDR3, the DNA is TGTGCCAGCAGCCAGGTTCCTAGGCCCTCCTACGAGCAGTACTTC. As protein: CASSQVPRPSYEQYF. The chain recombines TRBV3-1 with TRBJ2-7; D is ambiguous. The germline V gene encodes CDR1 LGHDT and CDR2 YNNKEL (reference sequence). The ends were cut back, 3 bases at V and 0 bases at J, with 12 bases in the middle. The CDR3 has 15 residues.

This clonotype has a count of ten or more. The rearrangement joins TRBV4-1 to TRBJ2-7; no clear D. Trimming took off 3 bases at V and 5 bases at J, with 14 bases between the two ends. CDR3 length equals 14 residues. Germline V gene sequence: CDR1 MGHRA, CDR2 YSYEKL. The CDR3 loop reads CASSQILRPHEQYF. CDR3 bases: TGCGCCAGCAGCCAGATCCTACGGCCCCACGAGCAGTACTTC.

This clonotype was detected a few times. The chain has TRBV18 and TRBJ1-5, with 10 bases identical to TRBD1. The CDR3 runs to 15 residues. J was trimmed by 11 bases and V by 0 bases; bases with no gene match: 7. CDR1 and CDR2 from the germline V gene are KGHSH and LQKENI. The CDR3 DNA reads TGTGCCAGCTCACCACCGGGACAGGGGTTGTTGACCCAGCATTTT. It specifies CASSPPGQGLLTQHF.

This clonotype was found many times. The chain employs TRBV10-3 and TRBJ2-1, with D unresolved. The CDR3 totals 13 residues. Trimming removed 0 bases from V and 15 bases from J, with 15 bases in between. CDR1 and CDR2 from the germline V gene are ENHRY and SYGVKD. The CDR3 nucleotides read TGTGCCATCAGTGAGTCAAAGGACCATCGTTGGTTCTTC. Residues: CAISESKDHRWFF.

As regards this clonotype: A much more abundant neighbour one base away suggests this may be a read error. The rearrangement joins TRBV7-9 to TRBJ2-1, with TRBD2 as a possible D gene (6 bases). From germline, CDR1 is SEHNR and CDR2 FQNEAQ (reference sequence). The CDR3 sequence is 14 residues long. CDR3 residues: CTSSPWRVNNEQFF. The CDR3 DNA reads TGTACCAGCAGCCCCTGGAGGGTTAACAATGAGCAGTTCTTC. The variable domain in full, completed from reference TRBV7-9 and TRBJ2-1, reads DTGVSQNPRHKITKRGQNVTFRCDPISEHNRLYWYRQTLGQGPEFLTYFQNEAQLEKSRLLSDRFSAERPKGSFSTLEIQRTEQGDSAMYLCTSSPWRVNNEQFFGPGTRLTVL.

A single count supports this clonotype. The chain is built from TRBV5-1 and TRBJ2-7, with D unclear. This CDR3 region has 12 residues. Per the germline V gene, CDR1 is SGHRS and CDR2 is YFSETQ. V was pared by 4 bases and J by 6 bases, with 11 bases between. This CDR3 is CASSRSKGEQYF. The CDR3 nucleotides are TGCGCCAGCAGCCGCTCTAAAGGCGAGCAGTACTTC.

The chain links TRBV11-1 to TRBJ2-6; 8 bases align to TRBD1. Germline V gene lookup returns CDR1 SGHAT and CDR2 FQDESV (reference sequence). The CDR3 extends over 17 amino acids. The V gene end was trimmed by 3 bases and the J gene end by 2 bases; junction bases not matched to a gene: 6. CDR3 DNA: TGTGCCAGCAGCTTGGGTTGGACAGGGACTGGGGCCAACGTCCTGACTTTC. The encoded protein is CASSLGWTGTGANVLTF.

The chain combines TRBV29-1 with TRBJ2-5, with TRBD1 matching 8 bases. CDR3 length: 14 residues. The V segment lost 3 bases and the J segment 2 bases; nucleotides outside the gene matches: 5. Germline assignment: CDR1 SQVTM and CDR2 ANQGSEA. CDR3 residues: CSVDGQGGQETQYF. CDR3 sequence (DNA): TGCAGCGTTGATGGACAGGGCGGGCAAGAGACCCAGTACTTC.

This clonotype has more than one count but fewer than ten. The chain employs TRBV5-1 and TRBJ1-4, with 7 positions matching TRBD1. From germline, CDR1 is SGHRS and CDR2 YFSETQ. Trimming removed 5 bases from V and 2 bases from J; junction bases left unmatched: 6. The CDR3 totals 15 residues. CDR3 bases: TGCGCCAGCAGGACAGGGAGTACGACTAATGAAAAACTGTTTTTT. Translating gives CASRTGSTTNEKLFF.

This rearrangement joins TRBV20-1 to TRBJ2-5; a possible D gene is TRBD1 (5 bases). Between the trimmed V and J ends, which lost 2 bases and 3 bases, there was a span of 13 bases. The germline V gene has CDR1 DFQATT and CDR2 SNEGSKA (reference sequence). The CDR3 is 14 amino acids. Here the CDR3 DNA reads TGCAGTGCTAGAAAAGGGCAGGGCAAAGAGACCCAGTACTTC. Protein: CSARKGQGKETQYF.